This paragraph reports one TCR beta chain. Methods used by the authors: Estimation of nucleated cell counts was performed using reference gene primer amplification. Data came from immunoSEQ multiplex PCR; TCRdb stores just in-frame clones and leaves some out. Clonal size and the V and J genes are those of that table, whereas D and trimming came from the DNA. Seen here are 99,000 or so clones, around four fifths observed once, and the top ten hold just under 20%. These data originate in a study of blood T cell repertoires in COVID-19. At the level of the study: The cDNA or gDNA used as material had been derived from T cells, B-cell-depleted T cells, or PBMCs.

With 5 bases clipped from V and 3 bases from J, the junction kept 9 bases outside the gene matches. CDR1 MNHEY and CDR2 SMNVEV come from the germline V gene (reference sequence). CDR3 size: 15 residues. This receptor was obtained from an older woman with acute or convalescent COVID-19. The J gene is TRBJ1-1, the V gene TRBV27; 7 positions agree with TRBD1. Sequenced sample: peripheral blood. CDR3 amino acids: CASSLRTGGYTEAFF. Written as DNA, the CDR3 is TGTGCCAGCAGTCTACGGACAGGAGGATACACTGAAGCTTTCTTT.